The present TCR beta chain was sequenced within a study of post-analysis software for immune sequencing data. The authors incorporated unique molecular identifiers into the TCR beta cDNA libraries. In TCRdb, the PCR reads were re-called with MiXCR into one record per CDR3 protein. The table shows hundreds of thousands of distinct CDR3 sequences, with around 40% occurring only once. This clonotype was obtained from a girl between 5 and 17 years old with multiple sclerosis. The specimen was blood.

The CDR3 loop reads CSMPGVATYNEQFF. CDR3 DNA: TGCTCCATGCCGGGGGTCGCTACCTACAATGAGCAGTTCTTC. The V gene is TRBV20-1, the J gene TRBJ2-1; weak D call: TRBD2 (6 bases). The CDR3 contains 14 residues. The germline V gene has CDR1 DFQATT and CDR2 SNEGSKA (reference sequence).